This entry lists 22 T cell receptor beta chains sequenced from one sample in a study of blood T cell repertoires in COVID-19. Only in-frame clones appear in the TCRdb table, and some are missing; sequencing was by immunoSEQ multiplex PCR. The data hold 150,000 to 200,000 clones, with about 83% observed a single time. The material sequenced was peripheral blood. These receptor sequences come from a man between 65 and 85 years old who had recovered from COVID-19.

This clone was observed a few times. V gene TRBV6-5 combines with J gene TRBJ1-1, with a possible D match to TRBD1 (5 bases). Germline CDR1 and CDR2: MNHEY and SVGAGI. Trimming took off 7 bases at V and 1 base at J, with 10 bases between the two ends. The length of the CDR3 is 13 residues. CDR3 in DNA: TGTGCCAGCAAGGGGTACCCGAACACTGAAGCTTTCTTT. This translates into CASKGYPNTEAFF.

The rearrangement joins TRBV3-1 (or the pseudogene TRBV3-2) to TRBJ2-3, with D possibly TRBD2 on 6 matching bases. CDR1 and CDR2 from the germline V gene are LGHDT and YNNKEL (reference sequence). V was trimmed by 5 bases and J by 1 base, leaving 19 bases between them. This CDR3 spans 17 amino acids. CDR3 DNA sequence: TGTGCCAGCAGCGCCCGCTTTAGCGGAAGAGGCACAGATACGCAGTATTTT. This translates into CASSARFSGRGTDTQYF.

The gene calls are TRBV11-2 and TRBJ2-1, with TRBD2 identical over 10 bases. Germline CDR1 is SGHAT and CDR2 is FQNNGV. V was pared by 1 base and J by 1 base, with 10 bases of the junction left unmatched. The CDR3 spans 19 residues. The CDR3 nucleotides read TGTGCCAGCAGCTTAGGGAGGAAACTAGCGGGAATTTCCTACAATGAGCAGTTCTTC. It yields the protein CASSLGRKLAGISYNEQFF.

The chain carries TRBV7-3 and TRBJ1-5; D gene ambiguous. Germline-derived CDR1 and CDR2 are SGHTA and FQGTGA. The V end was cut by 5 bases, the J end by 7 bases, with 12 bases between. The CDR3 has 13 residues. The CDR3 is CASSPNSGQPQHF. Written as DNA, the CDR3 is TGTGCCAGCAGCCCAAACAGCGGACAGCCCCAGCATTTT.

The rearrangement joins TRBV7-6 to TRBJ1-1, with 7 bases that match TRBD1. V trimming: 7 bases; J trimming: 6 bases; junction bases outside the gene matches: 23. This CDR3 has 18 residues. Germline lookup yields CDR1 SGHVS and CDR2 FNYEAQ. The CDR3 bases are TGTGCCAGCACCCCCCACGGTGACAGGGAGGTGTTCAACCCTGAAGCTTTCTTT. Translating it yields CASTPHGDREVFNPEAFF.

This clone was observed a single time. This chain connects TRBV29-1 to TRBJ2-1; TRBD2 might be the D (5 bases). CDR1 and CDR2 from the germline V gene are SQVTM and ANQGSEA. The ends were cut back, 3 bases at V and 5 bases at J, with 11 bases in the middle. The CDR3 contains 13 residues. CDR3 bases: TGCAGCGTTGATAGTCTAGCTAACAATGAGCAGTTCTTC. The encoded protein is CSVDSLANNEQFF.

This chain joins TRBV15 and TRBJ2-5; 7 bases align to TRBD2. The CDR3 consists of 15 residues. Germline V gives CDR1 LNHNV, CDR2 YYDKDF (reference sequence). V shed 3 bases, J shed 2 bases, and the junction held 6 bases outside the gene matches. Written as DNA, the CDR3 is TGTGCCACCAGCAGCCCCGGGGGGAGACAAGAGACCCAGTACTTC. Residues: CATSSPGGRQETQYF.

This clone was seen more than once but under ten times. The chain joins TRBV5-1 to TRBJ1-5, with 8 nucleotides matching TRBD1. J lost 4 bases, V lost 0 bases, and 3 bases had no gene match. From germline, CDR1 is SGHRS and CDR2 YFSETQ. This CDR3 has 15 amino acids. The CDR3 is CASSLAGGANQPQHF. CDR3 in DNA: TGCGCCAGCAGCTTGGCAGGGGGCGCGAATCAGCCCCAGCATTTT.

The V gene is TRBV7-2, the J gene TRBJ2-5; D might be TRBD1 (5 bases). Trimming left V 5 bases short and J 0 bases short, with 16 bases between. The CDR3 has 16 residues. Germline assignment: CDR1 SGHTA and CDR2 FQGNSA. CDR3 sequence: CASSTGHFGHQETQYF. CDR3 coding DNA: TGTGCCAGCAGCACCGGACATTTTGGGCACCAAGAGACCCAGTACTTC.

The chain couples TRBV6-2 or TRBV6-3 to TRBJ2-7; D may be TRBD2 (6 bases). The CDR3 sequence is 14 residues long. Germline V CDR1 and CDR2: MNHEY, SVGEGT. Trimming stripped 8 bases from V and 3 bases from J, with 17 bases between. The CDR3 sequence is CASGLAVLNYEQYF. The CDR3 DNA reads TGTGCCAGCGGTTTAGCGGTCCTGAACTACGAGCAGTACTTC.

This chain links TRBV6-1 with TRBJ2-7, with 9 bases aligning to TRBD1. The length of the CDR3 is 14 residues. Germline V gene data show CDR1 as MNHNS and CDR2 as SASEGT. The trim removed 2 bases at V and 3 bases at J, leaving 2 bases unmatched. In DNA, the CDR3 is TGTGCCAGCAGTGAACAGACAGGGGGCTACGAGCAGTACTTC. It specifies CASSEQTGGYEQYF.

This sequence joins TRBV19 and TRBJ2-1, with 7 bases aligning to TRBD2. The germline CDR1 and CDR2 sequences are LNHDA and SQIVND (reference sequence). V gave up 3 bases and J gave up 0 bases; unmatched junction bases: 2. CDR3 length equals 15 residues. CDR3 DNA: TGTGCCAGTAGTATTCTAGCGGTCTCCTACAATGAGCAGTTCTTC. Its translation is CASSILAVSYNEQFF.

V and J are TRBV23-1 and TRBJ2-2, with a possible D match to TRBD2 (6 bases). TRBV23-1 is an ORF, with its function uncertain. This CDR3 contains 14 residues. The germline V and J ends were trimmed by 9 bases and 5 bases, with 16 bases remaining between them. The DNA for the CDR3 is TGCGCCAGGGTCTGGGGCCGGGGGACCGGGGAGCTGTTTTTT. Translating gives CARVWGRGTGELFF.

The table lists this clone with a count of one. The V call is TRBV3-1 (or the pseudogene TRBV3-2), the J call TRBJ2-2, with 11 bases fitting TRBD2. This CDR3 is 17 amino acids long. CDR1 is LGHDT and CDR2 is YNNKEL in the germline V gene (reference sequence). The J segment lost 0 bases and the V segment lost 1 base, leaving 1 base of the junction unmatched. CDR3 coding DNA: TGTGCCAGCAGCCAAGGACTAGCGGGAACGAACACCGGGGAGCTGTTTTTT. This sequence encodes CASSQGLAGTNTGELFF.

This rearrangement joins TRBV3-1 (or the pseudogene TRBV3-2) to TRBJ1-1, with no clear D. Germline CDR1 LGHDT, CDR2 YNNKEL (reference sequence). The CDR3 is 15 residues long. The V gene lost 0 bases and the J gene lost 4 bases, with 12 bases spanning the gap. The CDR3 DNA reads TGTGCCAGCAGCCAAGATGACCCGGGGAGCACTGAAGCTTTCTTT. Its translation: CASSQDDPGSTEAFF.

The rearrangement joins TRBV11-1 to TRBJ2-7; 8 positions agree with TRBD1. There are 13 residues in the CDR3. V shed 6 bases and J 6 bases; nucleotides not matched to a gene: 7. Germline CDR1 and CDR2: SGHAT and FQDESV (reference sequence). The CDR3 DNA follows: TGTGCCAGCAGTTCGGACAGGGTAGGCGAGCAGTACTTC. Protein: CASSSDRVGEQYF.

This clone was found a few times. The chain employs TRBV28 and TRBJ2-3; 9 bases agree with TRBD2. The V segment lost 3 bases and the J segment 3 bases; nucleotides outside the gene matches: 4. Germline assignment: CDR1 MDHEN and CDR2 SYDVKM. The CDR3 contains 15 residues. CDR3 region: CASSLWAGGTDTQYF. In DNA, the CDR3 is TGTGCCAGCAGTTTGTGGGCGGGAGGGACAGATACGCAGTATTTT.

The rearrangement links TRBV5-8 to TRBJ1-2, with D tentatively TRBD1 (5 bases). Germline assignment: CDR1 SGHTS and CDR2 YDEGEE. Trimming took 4 bases from V and 5 from J, leaving 18 bases between them. The CDR3 length is 15 residues. CDR3 in amino acids: CASSPGLAEGYGYTF. Here the CDR3 DNA reads TGTGCCAGCAGCCCGGGACTGGCCGAGGGTTATGGCTACACCTTC.

This chain connects TRBV28 to TRBJ2-7; 7 bases are shared with TRBD1. The germline V gene has CDR1 MDHEN and CDR2 SYDVKM. Losses at the gene ends were 10 bases for V and 4 bases for J; bases not matched to a gene: 7. CDR3 size: 12 residues. The CDR3 DNA sequence: TGTGCCACAACAGGGGTAGGATACGAGCAGTACTTC. Amino acids: CATTGVGYEQYF.

This clone has just one count. The V gene is TRBV6-5, the J gene TRBJ1-2; possible D gene TRBD1, 6 bases. Germline V gene sequence: CDR1 MNHEY, CDR2 SVGAGI. The ends were cut back, 6 bases at V and 0 bases at J, with 11 bases in the middle. The CDR3 sequence is 14 residues long. The CDR3: CASRKQGTNYGYTF. CDR3 in DNA: TGTGCCAGCAGGAAACAGGGAACTAACTATGGCTACACCTTC.

The rearrangement joins TRBV19 to TRBJ2-7; the match to TRBD1 covers 7 bases. The germline V gene has CDR1 LNHDA and CDR2 SQIVND (reference sequence). V gave up 4 bases and J gave up 0 bases; unmatched junction bases: 3. There are 14 residues in the CDR3. The CDR3 coding sequence is TGTGCCAGTAGTAGGGACAGTTCCTCCTACGAGCAGTACTTC. It translates to CASSRDSSSYEQYF.

CDR3 in amino acids: CASSGLLRWDTQYF. CDR3 DNA sequence: TGTGCCAGCAGCGGACTATTAAGGTGGGATACGCAGTATTTT. V gene TRBV9 combines with J gene TRBJ2-3; maybe TRBD2 (5 bases). Germline-derived CDR1 and CDR2 are SGDLS and YYNGEE. This CDR3 spans 14 amino acids. With 3 bases removed from V and 6 bases from J, the gap between germline ends came to 14 bases. Full variable domain (remainder filled in from reference TRBV9 and TRBJ2-3): DSGVTQTPKHLITATGQRVTLRCSPRSGDLSVYWYQQSLDQGLQFLIQYYNGEERAKGNILERFSAQQFPDLHSELNLSSLELGDSALYFCASSGLLRWDTQYFGPGTRLTVL.